One sample yielded the 20 T cell receptor beta chains listed below, sequenced in a study of cytomegalovirus exposure and HLA in healthy donors. Primers: 60 Vbeta forward and 13 Jbeta reverse. Here immunoSEQ multiplex PCR was the method, and the copy in TCRdb shows in-frame clones only, minus some. This table has 150,000 to 200,000 clones, around 70% appearing once. Sequencing was done on a sample of PBMCs. The receptors originated from a man aged 18 to 29 in good health and CMV-seropositive.

This clone was recorded only once. The chain recombines TRBV6-5 with TRBJ1-2; D is uncertain. The V and J ends lost 2 bases and 6 bases respectively, with 13 bases between them. In germline, CDR1 is MNHEY, CDR2 SVGAGI. This CDR3 spans 14 amino acids. This chain's CDR3 is CASSYGRQVDGYTF. In DNA form, the CDR3 reads TGTGCCAGCAGTTACGGTCGTCAGGTAGATGGCTACACCTTC.

This chain connects TRBV30 to TRBJ1-1; the D is unclear. V lost 2 bases and J lost 11, with 12 bases in between. CDR1 and CDR2 (germline): GTSNPN, SVGIG (reference sequence). The CDR3 contains 11 residues. CDR3 bases: TGTGCCTGGAGTTTAAGAGGGTGGGCTTTCTTT. This translates into CAWSLRGWAFF.

J is TRBJ2-5 and V is TRBV27, with 14 positions matching TRBD2. CDR3 length equals 15 residues. Germline CDR1 MNHEY, CDR2 SMNVEV (reference sequence). The J segment lost 5 bases and the V segment lost 5 bases, leaving 4 bases of the junction unmatched. This CDR3 reads CASSRTSGGSETQYF. CDR3 DNA: TGTGCCAGCAGTCGGACTAGCGGGGGGAGCGAGACCCAGTACTTC.

This clone was seen once. The chain links TRBV7-9 to TRBJ1-3; D not certain. The CDR3 has 17 residues. Germline CDR1 reads SEHNR; CDR2 reads FQNEAQ (reference sequence). V was clipped by 5 bases and J by 0 bases, with 17 bases between them. CDR3 region: CASSAVRGAHSGNTIYF. CDR3 coding DNA: TGTGCCAGCAGCGCAGTGCGGGGTGCCCACTCTGGAAACACCATATATTTT.

This clone turned up a few times. The CDR3 DNA sequence: TGCGCCAGCAGCTCCAACCCGACAGGTACCTCTGGGGCCAACGTCCTGACTTTC. Protein product: CASSSNPTGTSGANVLTF. The chain has TRBV5-1 and TRBJ2-6, with D possibly matching TRBD1 (6 bases). This CDR3 contains 18 residues. V was pared by 3 bases and J by 0 bases, with 16 bases between. Germline-derived CDR1 and CDR2 are SGHRS and YFSETQ.

This clone came up a few times. The chain couples TRBV5-1 to TRBJ1-1; the match to TRBD1 covers 10 bases. The CDR3 covers 18 residues. Per germline, CDR1 SGHRS and CDR2 YFSETQ. Unmatched junction bases numbered 9, after V lost 1 base and J lost 0 bases. CDR3 coding DNA: TGCGCCAGCAGCTTGTTTCCGACAGGGGGCGATTTGAACACTGAAGCTTTCTTT. This encodes CASSLFPTGGDLNTEAFF.

Of note for this clone: The same CDR3 can be traced to other DNA sequences in this sample. The CDR3 DNA is TGTGCCAGCAGCCGTACTAGCGGGACCAACAATGAGCAGTTCTTC. Translation: CASSRTSGTNNEQFF. The chain recombines TRBV11-2 with TRBJ2-1, with 10 bases matching TRBD2. In germline, CDR1 is SGHAT, CDR2 FQNNGV. The CDR3 totals 15 residues. V lost 5 bases and J lost 5; bases outside the gene matches: 6.

The chain combines TRBV9 with TRBJ2-1; D possibly corresponds to TRBD2 (5 bases). The CDR3 contains 15 residues. The V gene lost 0 bases and the J gene lost 11 bases, with 18 bases spanning the gap. CDR1 and CDR2 (germline): SGDLS, YYNGEE. The CDR3 nucleotides are TGTGCCAGCAGCGTAGAAGGTTTCAGCGGTGGTAAGCAGTTCTTC. Amino acids: CASSVEGFSGGKQFF.

The V and J genes are TRBV5-4 and TRBJ1-2, with a possible D match to TRBD1 (5 bases). Germline lookup yields CDR1 SGHNT and CDR2 YYREEE (reference sequence). The CDR3 contains 12 residues. V lost 5 bases and J lost 7, with 12 bases in between. The DNA for the CDR3 is TGTGCCAGCAGTTCCGGACAATCTGGCTACACCTTC. It yields the protein CASSSGQSGYTF.

This clone was counted between two and nine times. This sample includes further DNA sequences coding for the same CDR3. The chain couples TRBV19 to TRBJ1-1, with 7 bases identical to TRBD1. Germline CDR1 is LNHDA and CDR2 is SQIVND (reference sequence). The CDR3 length is 13 residues. With V trimmed by 3 bases and J by 5 bases, 3 bases remained unmatched. Here the CDR3 DNA reads TGTGCCAGTAGTATCGGCAGGGGGACTGAAGCTTTCTTT. Translation: CASSIGRGTEAFF.

This clone was observed a few times. The genes are TRBV28 and TRBJ1-4; D is perhaps TRBD1 (5 bases). Deletions cut 8 bases from V and 3 bases from J, with 10 bases between. This CDR3 spans 13 amino acids. Per germline, CDR1 MDHEN and CDR2 SYDVKM. CDR3 coding DNA: TGTGCCAGCGGCAGGGTCGCTAATGAAAAACTGTTTTTT. Amino acids: CASGRVANEKLFF.

The chain links TRBV28 to TRBJ2-7, with TRBD2 identical over 9 bases. Germline CDR1 and CDR2: MDHEN and SYDVKM. The CDR3 is made up of 15 amino acids. Losses at the gene ends were 6 bases for V and 3 bases for J; bases not matched to a gene: 9. The CDR3 region has the DNA TGTGCCAGCAGCCCAATAGCGGGGGACTTCTACGAGCAGTACGTC. Translating gives CASSPIAGDFYEQYV.

The chain joins TRBV5-5 to TRBJ1-1; no clear D. The germline V and J ends were trimmed by 1 base and 4 bases, with 5 bases remaining between them. Germline V lookup: CDR1 SGHKS, CDR2 YYEKEE (reference sequence). The CDR3 is 12 amino acids. CDR3 sequence reads: CASSLPSTEAFF. CDR3 in DNA: TGTGCCAGCAGCTTGCCGAGCACTGAAGCTTTCTTT.

The V call is TRBV29-1, the J call TRBJ1-1; no reliable D call. The V gene's germline CDR1 is SQVTM and CDR2 ANQGSEA. V was cut by 3 bases and J by 6 bases, with 11 bases left in between. The CDR3 has 12 amino acids. Here the CDR3 reads CSVEMVGPEAFF. CDR3 in DNA: TGCAGCGTTGAGATGGTTGGGCCTGAAGCTTTCTTT.

The chain is built from TRBV7-2 and TRBJ2-5; 12 nucleotides line up with TRBD2. The CDR3 extends over 15 amino acids. Germline assignment: CDR1 SGHTA and CDR2 FQGNSA. V was clipped by 4 bases and J by 6 bases; unmatched bases: 6. The CDR3 DNA reads as TGTGCCAGCAGCTCTAGCGGGGGGGCCTCGAAGACCCAGTACTTC. The encoded protein is CASSSSGGASKTQYF.

The chain employs TRBV18 and TRBJ2-7, with D unresolved. Germline V gene sequence: CDR1 KGHSH, CDR2 LQKENI. V lost 4 bases and J lost 7, with 14 bases in between. The CDR3 consists of 13 residues. The CDR3 DNA sequence: TGTGCCAGCTCACGGACGTACGCTGGGGAGCAGTACGTC. Encoded protein: CASSRTYAGEQYV.

This clone has just a few counts. CDR3 in DNA: TGTGCCAGCAGGGCGGGCTCTGGGGCCAACGTCCTGACTTTC. It specifies CASRAGSGANVLTF. The V and J genes are TRBV7-3 and TRBJ2-6; D is perhaps TRBD2 (5 bases). The CDR3 consists of 14 residues. V lost 6 bases and J 0 bases, leaving 6 bases between the germline ends. Germline V gene sequence: CDR1 SGHTA, CDR2 FQGTGA.

This clone was counted only a few times. The rearrangement uses TRBV20-1 and TRBJ1-1; D gene unclear. The CDR3 is 11 residues long. V was pared by 3 bases and J by 4 bases, with 6 bases between. Germline lookup yields CDR1 DFQATT and CDR2 SNEGSKA (reference sequence). CDR3 amino acids: CSARTGTEAFF. In DNA form, the CDR3 reads TGCAGTGCTAGGACGGGCACTGAAGCTTTCTTT.

In its sample, this clone was seen a few times. The chain is built from TRBV19 and TRBJ1-1; D call uncertain. The CDR3 sequence is 15 residues long. Germline assignment: CDR1 LNHDA and CDR2 SQIVND (reference sequence). V lost 5 bases and J lost 4, with 17 bases in between. The CDR3 is CASSLSPGGGTEAFF. CDR3 nucleotide sequence: TGTGCCAGTAGTTTAAGCCCGGGAGGTGGCACTGAAGCTTTCTTT.

This clone came up once. Here the CDR3 reads CASSGTGSGNEQFF. In nucleotides, the CDR3 is TGCGCCAGCAGTGGGACAGGCTCCGGGAATGAGCAGTTCTTC. The rearrangement uses TRBV10-1 and TRBJ2-1; 7 positions match TRBD1. V gave up 4 bases and J gave up 7 bases; unmatched junction bases: 7. The CDR3 runs 14 residues. Germline values: CDR1 WNHNN, CDR2 SYGVQD (reference sequence).